The 22 T cell receptor beta chains listed next were all sequenced from one sample in a study of shared clonotypes between healthy human individuals. Sequenced by immunoSEQ multiplex PCR; TCRdb stores in-frame clones only, minus some. The table has under 1,100,000 clones, about 75% seen once. Sequenced sample: memory CD4+ T cells sorted from blood. Subset noted: CD45RA-negative fraction. These receptors all come from a man between 18 and 35 years old in good health.

The chain recombines TRBV30 with TRBJ2-7, with D possibly TRBD2 on 6 matching bases. Looked up from germline, CDR1 is GTSNPN and CDR2 is SVGIG (reference sequence). This CDR3 spans 15 amino acids. The V gene lost 2 bases and the J gene lost 5 bases, with 19 bases spanning the gap. CDR3 protein: CAWSPRGAGRDEQYF. The CDR3 DNA follows: TGTGCCTGGAGTCCGCGTGGGGCGGGAAGGGACGAGCAGTACTTC. Drawing the rest from reference TRBV30 and TRBJ2-7, the complete variable domain is SQTIHQWPATLVQPVGSPLSLECTVEGTSNPNLYWYRQAAGRGLQLLFYSVGIGQISSEVPQNLSASRPQDRQFILSSKKLLLSDSGFYLCAWSPRGAGRDEQYFGPGTRLTVT.

This chain connects TRBV30 to TRBJ2-5; D perhaps matches TRBD2 (6 bases). The CDR3 loop spans 13 amino acids. Germline-derived CDR1 and CDR2 are GTSNPN and SVGIG (reference sequence). The germline V and J ends were trimmed by 5 bases and 6 bases, with 16 bases remaining between them. The CDR3 nucleotides are TGTGCCTGGGCCCGGGACTCGGCGAAGACCCAGTACTTC. It codes for CAWARDSAKTQYF. The full variable domain, completed using reference TRBV30 and TRBJ2-5, is SQTIHQWPATLVQPVGSPLSLECTVEGTSNPNLYWYRQAAGRGLQLLFYSVGIGQISSEVPQNLSASRPQDRQFILSSKKLLLSDSGFYLCAWARDSAKTQYFGPGTRLLVL.

The chain carries TRBV5-1 and TRBJ1-5; TRBD1 is a possible D gene (6 bases). In germline, CDR1 is SGHRS, CDR2 YFSETQ. The CDR3 loop spans 14 amino acids. The V end was cut by 5 bases, the J end by 4 bases, with 13 bases between. The CDR3 here is CASRPDSENQPQHF. CDR3 nucleotides: TGCGCCAGCAGACCGGACAGCGAAAATCAGCCCCAGCATTTT.

This clone was recorded many times. This rearrangement joins TRBV6-1 to TRBJ1-2; 8 bases agree with TRBD1. V lost 5 bases, J lost 11 bases, and 13 bases stayed unmatched. This CDR3 contains 14 residues. The germline gives CDR1 MNHNS, CDR2 SASEGT. CDR3 protein: CASSQGQGYVGYTF. The DNA of the CDR3 is TGTGCCAGCAGTCAAGGACAGGGCTATGTCGGGTACACCTTC.

CDR3 nucleotide sequence: TGCGCCAGCGCCCAGGCTAGCGGGATCTACAATGAGCAGTTCTTC. Amino acids: CASAQASGIYNEQFF. The gene calls are TRBV4-3 and TRBJ2-1; TRBD2 matches 9 bases. This CDR3 is built from 15 residues. The ends lost 8 bases at V and 3 bases at J; junction bases unmatched: 8. CDR1 is LGHNA and CDR2 is YSLEER in the germline V gene.

The chain carries TRBV12-2 and TRBJ2-1; TRBD1, as called in the table, went unchecked against the DNA. TRBV12-2 is a documented pseudogene. This CDR3 contains 16 residues. The CDR3 loop reads CASRTRTGKTYNEQFF. The CDR3 bases are TGTGCAAGTCGCACCCGGACAGGGAAAACCTACAATGAGCAGTTCTTC.

Worth noting for this clone: Other DNA sequences in the same sample also yield this CDR3. In DNA form, the CDR3 reads TGCGCCAGCAGCCTCGGACTCGATCTGGATACGCAGTATTTT. Translated, it gives CASSLGLDLDTQYF. The chain links TRBV5-1 to TRBJ2-3; possible D gene TRBD2, 5 bases. Trimming left V 4 bases short and J 6 bases short, with 15 bases between. The CDR3 length is 14 residues. Germline CDR1 and CDR2: SGHRS and YFSETQ.

CDR3 nucleotide sequence: TGTGCCAGCAGCTCAACAAGGCTAGCGGGAGTTGTTGAGCAGTTCTTC. Amino acids: CASSSTRLAGVVEQFF. V is TRBV13 and J is TRBJ2-1; 10 nucleotides agree with TRBD2. V lost 4 bases to trimming and J lost 9 bases; unmatched junction nucleotides: 12. The CDR3 spans 16 residues. Germline-derived CDR1 and CDR2 are PRHDT and FYEKMQ (reference sequence).

This clone was seen once. This may come from a read error, since a much larger clone is one base off. The chain carries TRBV5-6 and TRBJ2-7; D not certain. The CDR3 sequence is 12 residues long. Trimming took 1 base from V and 2 from J, leaving 4 bases between them. CDR1 and CDR2 (germline): SGHDT, YYEEEE. The CDR3 region has the DNA TGTGCCAGCAGCTTGAACACCTACGAGCAGTACTTC. This sequence encodes CASSLNTYEQYF.

The chain employs TRBV28 and TRBJ1-2, with D perhaps TRBD1 (6 bases). Germline V gene sequence: CDR1 MDHEN, CDR2 SYDVKM. CDR3 size: 14 residues. Trimming removed 8 bases at V and 6 bases at J, with 19 bases between. The CDR3 region is CASELTGRGNGYTF. CDR3 in DNA: TGTGCCAGCGAACTTACAGGGAGGGGGAATGGCTACACCTTC.

There are a few counts of this clone. This chain links TRBV7-2 with TRBJ1-6, with unresolved D. The CDR3 spans 15 residues. Germline-derived CDR1 and CDR2 are SGHTA and FQGNSA. V was cut by 5 bases and J by 3 bases, with 11 bases left in between. This CDR3 reads CASSQPGFYNSPLHF. CDR3 bases: TGTGCCAGCAGCCAGCCAGGATTCTATAATTCACCCCTCCACTTT.

This chain joins TRBV5-4 and TRBJ2-5, with 14 nucleotides matching TRBD2. V lost 4 bases, J lost 1 base, and 3 bases stayed unmatched. This CDR3 region has 16 residues. Germline assignment: CDR1 SGHNT and CDR2 YYREEE (reference sequence). The CDR3 loop is CASSTGTSGSQETQYF. Here the CDR3 DNA reads TGTGCCAGCAGCACCGGGACTAGCGGGAGCCAAGAGACCCAGTACTTC.

The rearrangement links TRBV7-2 to TRBJ2-1; 10 bases are shared with TRBD2. Germline V gene sequence: CDR1 SGHTA, CDR2 FQGNSA. Trimming cost V 2 bases and J 7 bases; bases outside gene matches: 11. There are 17 residues in the CDR3. CDR3 sequence (DNA): TGTGCCAGCAGCTTAAGAAGCGGGGGGGCGAGAATTAATGAGCAGTTCTTC. Encoded protein: CASSLRSGGARINEQFF.

Concerning this clone itself: A much larger clone differs by one base, so this may be a read error. CDR3 sequence reads: CASSFGQGGYEQYF. The DNA of the CDR3 is TGTGCCAGCAGCTTCGGACAGGGGGGCTACGAGCAGTACTTC. The chain joins TRBV5-6 to TRBJ2-7; 10 bases agree with TRBD1. CDR3 length equals 14 residues. After removal of 2 bases from V and 3 bases from J, the junction contained 2 bases not matched to a gene. Germline assignment: CDR1 SGHDT and CDR2 YYEEEE.

The V gene is TRBV18, the J gene TRBJ1-2, with D hard to call. V was shortened by 2 bases and J by 8 bases, with 12 bases between the two germline ends. The CDR3 is 13 residues long. Germline CDR1 reads KGHSH; CDR2 reads LQKENI. CDR3 sequence (DNA): TGTGCCAGCTCACCAGAGAGAGACCGGGGCTACACCTTC. The encoded protein is CASSPERDRGYTF.

The V and J genes are TRBV5-1 and TRBJ2-6; D ambiguous. This CDR3 region has 14 residues. V was trimmed by 6 bases and J by 2 bases, leaving 9 bases between them. The germline V gene has CDR1 SGHRS and CDR2 YFSETQ. The CDR3 spells CASMTRAGANVLTF. CDR3 DNA: TGCGCCAGCATGACGAGAGCTGGGGCCAACGTCCTGACTTTC. The full variable domain, completed using reference TRBV5-1 and TRBJ2-6, is KAGVTQTPRYLIKTRGQQVTLSCSPISGHRSVSWYQQTPGQGLQFLFEYFSETQRNKGNFPGRFSGRQFSNSRSEMNVSTLELGDSALYLCASMTRAGANVLTFGAGSRLTVL.

The chain carries TRBV19 and TRBJ1-2; 7 bases line up with TRBD1. There are 15 residues in the CDR3. V lost 3 bases to trimming and J lost 2 bases; unmatched junction nucleotides: 6. The germline CDR1 and CDR2 sequences are LNHDA and SQIVND (reference sequence). CDR3 in amino acids: CASSIQDRANYGYTF. The CDR3 nucleotides are TGTGCCAGTAGTATCCAAGACAGGGCCAACTATGGCTACACCTTC.

The chain joins TRBV10-3 to TRBJ2-2, with 8 bases fitting TRBD1. Germline CDR1 reads ENHRY; CDR2 reads SYGVKD. Trimming removed 8 bases from V and 6 bases from J; junction bases left unmatched: 8. The CDR3 covers 14 residues. For the CDR3, the DNA is TGTGCCATCGCTACCCAGGGGGCGTCCGGGGAGCTGTTTTTT. Translation: CAIATQGASGELFF.

This clone turned up a few times. V gene TRBV7-9 combines with J gene TRBJ1-6; 8 bases are a match to TRBD1. The CDR3 is 18 amino acids. Trimming cost V 0 bases and J 10 bases; bases outside gene matches: 14. CDR1 is SEHNR and CDR2 is FQNEAQ in the germline V gene (reference sequence). This CDR3 is CASSLAGGRTGRESPLHF. DNA for the CDR3: TGTGCCAGCAGCTTAGCTGGGGGAAGGACAGGGAGGGAATCACCCCTCCACTTT.

For the CDR3, the DNA is TGTGCCAGCAGCCGAAATATGCAAGAGACCCAGTACTTC. Translating it yields CASSRNMQETQYF. The chain combines TRBV7-2 with TRBJ2-5; no firm D call. Per germline, CDR1 SGHTA and CDR2 FQGNSA. V lost 5 bases and J 2 bases, leaving 9 bases between the germline ends. The CDR3 is 13 amino acids.

CDR3: CASSPRTGGKTQYF. CDR3 DNA: TGTGCCAGCAGTCCACGGACAGGGGGCAAGACCCAGTACTTC. The V call is TRBV28, the J call TRBJ2-5; TRBD1 matches at 11 bases. Germline V gives CDR1 MDHEN, CDR2 SYDVKM. V lost 5 bases and J lost 6; bases outside the gene matches: 5. This CDR3 region has 14 residues.

This sequence joins TRBV5-1 and TRBJ2-1; D is undetermined. Germline lookup yields CDR1 SGHRS and CDR2 YFSETQ. This CDR3 comprises 16 residues. Trimming pared 4 bases from V and 0 bases from J, leaving 14 bases between. CDR3 in DNA: TGCGCCAGCAGCCAGTTTTCCCGGAGCTCCTACAATGAGCAGTTCTTC. It is translated as CASSQFSRSSYNEQFF.